The 14 T cell receptor beta chains in this list originate from one sample, sequenced in a study of blood T cells in healthy people across ages. Using a J-beta primer mix together with a sample-barcoded 5' primer, a second PCR was run for roughly 7 to 12 cycles. TCRdb processed the 5' RACE reads anew with MiXCR; each CDR3 protein has one entry. The table has 650,000 to 800,000 distinct CDR3 sequences, over 40% seen once. Sequencing input: blood. These receptors were collected from a woman of 80 years or more in good health.

The rearrangement uses TRBV11-2 and TRBJ2-1, with D possibly TRBD1 on 5 matching bases. V lost 1 base to trimming and J lost 9 bases, with 16 bases between them. Germline assignment: CDR1 SGHAT and CDR2 FQNNGV. The CDR3 consists of 15 residues. For the CDR3, the DNA is TGTGCCAGCAGCTTAGCCGACAGCCAAAGGGGTGAGCAGTTCTTC. This codes for CASSLADSQRGEQFF.

This clonotype was picked up many times. The V and J genes are TRBV5-6 and TRBJ1-1, with a tentative D call TRBD1 (5 bases). CDR3 length: 14 amino acids. Trimming took off 4 bases at V and 3 bases at J, with 13 bases between the two ends. Germline assignment: CDR1 SGHDT and CDR2 YYEEEE. The CDR3 is CASSPVGTYTEAFF. The CDR3 DNA reads as TGTGCCAGCAGCCCGGTCGGGACTTACACTGAAGCTTTCTTT.

This clonotype has only a few counts. The chain has TRBV11-2 and TRBJ2-1; 11 bases align to TRBD2. Germline loops: CDR1 SGHAT, CDR2 FQNNGV. The CDR3 runs 14 residues. J was trimmed by 3 bases and V by 8 bases; bases with no gene match: 3. The chain's CDR3 is CASFSGRGYNEQFF. The CDR3 coding sequence is TGTGCCAGCTTTAGCGGGAGGGGCTACAATGAGCAGTTCTTC.

The chain recombines TRBV24-1 with TRBJ2-2; TRBD2 agrees at 11 bases. Per the germline V gene, CDR1 is KGHDR and CDR2 is SFDVKD. After removal of 6 bases from V and 5 bases from J, the junction contained 4 bases not matched to a gene. CDR3 size: 15 residues. The CDR3 is CATSRTSGLTGELFF. The CDR3, as DNA: TGTGCCACCAGTCGGACTAGCGGGTTGACCGGGGAGCTGTTTTTT.

This clonotype was seen at least ten times. The chain uses TRBV6-2 or TRBV6-3 and TRBJ2-1; TRBD2 matches 7 bases. The length of the CDR3 is 15 residues. V was clipped by 7 bases and J by 1 base; unmatched bases: 7. Germline V gene lookup returns CDR1 MNHEY and CDR2 SVGEGT. CDR3 nucleotides: TGTGCCAGCAACGGGGGGAGGTCGTCCTACAATGAGCAGTTCTTC. Translated: CASNGGRSSYNEQFF.

This clonotype was recorded many times. The chain couples TRBV27 to TRBJ2-3; 8 positions match TRBD1. Germline CDR1 and CDR2: MNHEY and SMNVEV (reference sequence). The CDR3 sequence is 14 residues long. The V and J ends lost 7 bases and 0 bases, in that order; junction bases with no gene match: 3. DNA of the CDR3: TGTGCCAGCAAACGACAGGGGAGCACAGATACGCAGTATTTT. This encodes CASKRQGSTDTQYF.

This clonotype has only a few counts. This chain uses TRBV2 with TRBJ2-1; D may be TRBD2 (5 bases). The CDR3 length is 15 residues. Per the germline V gene, CDR1 is SNHLY and CDR2 is FYNNEI. V was cut by 5 bases and J by 2 bases, with 13 bases left in between. The CDR3 sequence: CASSPQLGTYNEQFF. For the CDR3, the DNA is TGTGCCAGCAGTCCCCAACTCGGGACCTACAATGAGCAGTTCTTC.

The table lists this clonotype with a count of one. This chain connects TRBV7-7 to TRBJ2-7; D possibly matches TRBD1 or TRBD2 (5 bases each). The assigned J gene may be wrong: the sequence end matches TRBJ2-5 better. Germline V gene sequence: CDR1 SSHAT, CDR2 FNYEAQ (reference sequence). The CDR3 spans 14 residues. The CDR3 region is CASSSGTAKETQYF. CDR3 nucleotides: TGTGCCAGCAGCTCCGGGACGGCCAAGGAGACCCAGTACTTC.

The CDR3 loop reads CAIRSDVNEKLFF. CDR3 in DNA: TGTGCCATCAGGTCGGACGTTAATGAAAAACTGTTTTTT. This sequence joins TRBV10-3 and TRBJ1-4; D call uncertain. CDR3 length equals 13 residues. Trimming removed 6 bases from V and 4 bases from J, with 9 bases in between. Germline V gene sequence: CDR1 ENHRY, CDR2 SYGVKD.

A note on this clonotype: A single base separates this from a much larger clone, so it may be a read error. The chain has TRBV20-1 and TRBJ1-2; D is unresolved. The V end was cut by 2 bases, the J end by 2 bases, with 12 bases between. There are 14 residues in the CDR3. Germline CDR1 reads DFQATT; CDR2 reads SNEGSKA (reference sequence). The CDR3 nucleotides are TGCAGTGCTAGACCGGAACAGCAAAACTATGGCTACACCTTC. Protein: CSARPEQQNYGYTF.

There are many counts of this clonotype. The V and J genes are TRBV15 and TRBJ2-1, with TRBD2 as a possible D gene (5 bases). The CDR3 loop spans 15 amino acids. The germline V gene has CDR1 LNHNV and CDR2 YYDKDF (reference sequence). Trimming shortened V by 5 bases and J by 2 bases, and 13 bases separated the two germline ends. This chain's CDR3 is CATSGREDAYNEQFF. In DNA form, the CDR3 reads TGTGCCACCAGCGGACGGGAAGATGCCTACAATGAGCAGTTCTTC. Filled out from reference TRBV15 and TRBJ2-1, the complete variable domain reads DAMVIQNPRYQVTQFGKPVTLSCSQTLNHNVMYWYQQKSSQAPKLLFHYYDKDFNNEADTPDNFQSRRPNTSFCFLDIRSPGLGDTAMYLCATSGREDAYNEQFFGPGTRLTVL.

This clonotype was recorded a few times. This chain connects TRBV6-5 to TRBJ1-6, with 7 bases matching TRBD1. Trimming removed 2 bases from V and 7 bases from J; junction bases left unmatched: 11. CDR3 size: 17 residues. The germline V gene has CDR1 MNHEY and CDR2 SVGAGI. In nucleotides, the CDR3 is TGTGCCAGCAGTTACCGCGACAGGGTGGGTGGAAATTCACCCCTCCACTTT. This codes for CASSYRDRVGGNSPLHF.

This clonotype was counted a single time. This sequence joins TRBV29-1 and TRBJ2-7, with D possibly being TRBD1 (5 bases). The germline gives CDR1 SQVTM, CDR2 ANQGSEA. The CDR3 is 14 residues long. Trimming shortened V by 4 bases and J by 0 bases, and 13 bases separated the two germline ends. The CDR3 spells CSVADKLYSYEQYF. The CDR3 bases are TGCAGCGTTGCGGACAAACTATACTCCTACGAGCAGTACTTC.

This clonotype was counted a single time. A read error may produce the germline difference seen at one junction end. The chain joins TRBV10-3 to TRBJ2-3, with a weak D call TRBD2 (6 bases). The length of the CDR3 is 18 residues. Germline CDR1 ENHRY, CDR2 SYGVKD. The CDR3 loop reads CAISELHLGPTSTDMQYF. CDR3 nucleotide sequence: TGTGCCATCAGTGAGCTCCACCTCGGACCTACTAGCACAGATATGCAGTATTTT.